This T cell receptor beta chain emerged from a study of CD4 and CD8 cells across lung adenocarcinoma regions (dated by TCRdb to between 2018 and 2020). About the full investigation: The study compared tumor centers with tumor margins to examine intratumor heterogeneity of the T cell receptor repertoire.

Receptors were amplified or captured by PCR. Sequencing relied on a HiSeq X Ten. The public reads were run again by TCRdb, first through fastp at Q25 and then through MiXCR, and only productive beta chains were kept. One record per CDR3 amino acid sequence lists the most common genes and DNA. This sample lists fewer than 20,000 distinct CDR3 sequences; 51% were detected once. The ten largest make up 45% to 60% of the sample. Turning to this clonotype: Its recognized antigen is unknown. The junction and the germline gene differ at one end; a read error may be behind it.

Counted from cysteine to phenylalanine, this CDR3 has 14 amino acids. Only the CDR3 DNA stays, 42 bases, in frame from base 1. The germline V gene encodes CDR1 MNHEY and CDR2 SVGAGI. The donors were patients who had localized lung adenocarcinoma, which is a subtype of non-small cell lung cancer. Samples were obtained from the centers of localized lung adenocarcinomas. For TCR repertoire analysis, CD8+ T cells from tumor tissue were profiled apart from CD4+ T cells. The TCR sequence derives from a female donor with lung adenocarcinoma. The CD4 and CD8 labels of this study may be unreliable. Specimen: CD8+ T cells from the center of a lung tumor. The cell subset or site label, as the study defines it: tumor center region. The chain uses TRBV6-5 and TRBJ2-3; the D gene cannot be resolved reliably. In nucleotides, the sequence is TGTGCCAGCAGTTACGTTGGGAACACCGATAAGCAGTATTTT. This encodes CASSYVGNTDKQYF.